This is a list of T cell receptor beta chains from one sample in a study of CD8 T cells in ankylosing spondylitis. TCRdb re-called the 5' RACE reads with MiXCR, one entry per CDR3 protein. Found here are approximately 220,000 distinct CDR3 sequences, roughly 24% of them singletons; the top ten hold about 6.9%. Sequencing used blood, either unsorted or a sorted T cell fraction (not recorded which). Receptors were obtained from a male donor with ankylosing spondylitis or in good health (not recorded which). Each CDR3 is given with its conserved first and last residue. The order of the fields is J gene, D gene, clone size, V gene, CDR3 protein, CDR3 DNA. A D gene is named only where the DNA matches it firmly. Only part of the rows carry a size: once, few, many, or a class if the clone is expanded.

j_gene: TRBJ2-4; d_gene: .; abundance: few; v_gene: TRBV5-1; CDR3aa: CASSTGDTRVQNIQYF; CDR3nt: TGCGCCAGCAGCACCGGGGACACCCGGGTGCAAAACATTCAGTACTTC
j_gene: TRBJ1-1; d_gene: .; abundance: many; v_gene: TRBV3-1; CDR3aa: CASSRLTLWGENTEAFF; CDR3nt: TGTGCCAGCAGCCGCCTCACCTTGTGGGGGGAGAACACTGAAGCTTTCTTT
j_gene: TRBJ2-7; d_gene: TRBD2; abundance: many; v_gene: TRBV12-3/TRBV12-4; CDR3aa: CASSWVAGGSYEQYF; CDR3nt: TGTGCCAGCAGTTGGGTAGCGGGAGGTTCCTACGAGCAGTACTTC
j_gene: TRBJ1-1; d_gene: TRBD1; abundance: .; v_gene: TRBV7-9; CDR3aa: CASSLIQRQGADTEAFF; CDR3nt: TGTGCCAGCAGCTTAATACAGAGACAGGGGGCGGACACTGAAGCTTTCTTT
j_gene: TRBJ2-2; d_gene: .; abundance: .; v_gene: TRBV6-5; CDR3aa: CASSYYLANTGELFF; CDR3nt: TGTGCCAGCAGTTACTACCTAGCGAATACCGGGGAGCTGTTTTTT
j_gene: TRBJ1-4; d_gene: .; abundance: .; v_gene: TRBV29-1; CDR3aa: CSVGRDGGAANEKLFF; CDR3nt: TGCAGCGTTGGGAGGGATGGCGGCGCGGCTAATGAAAAACTGTTTTTT
j_gene: TRBJ1-5; d_gene: .; abundance: many; v_gene: TRBV3-1; CDR3aa: CASSQGPQGVGNQPQHF; CDR3nt: TGTGCCAGCAGCCAAGGACCACAGGGAGTTGGCAATCAGCCCCAGCATTTT
j_gene: TRBJ2-4; d_gene: .; abundance: many; v_gene: TRBV28; CDR3aa: CASSQTSGSNIQYF; CDR3nt: TGTGCCAGCAGCCAGACTTCCGGGAGCAACATTCAGTACTTC
j_gene: TRBJ2-1; d_gene: TRBD2; abundance: many; v_gene: TRBV28; CDR3aa: CASSISGTDFYNEQFF; CDR3nt: TGTGCCAGCAGTATTAGCGGGACTGACTTCTACAATGAGCAGTTCTTC
j_gene: TRBJ2-1; d_gene: TRBD2; abundance: .; v_gene: TRBV9; CDR3aa: CASSADPGLASNEQFF; CDR3nt: TGTGCCAGCAGCGCGGATCCGGGACTAGCAAGTAATGAGCAGTTCTTC
j_gene: TRBJ2-7; d_gene: .; abundance: .; v_gene: TRBV29-1; CDR3aa: CSVEDHQGNEQYF; CDR3nt: TGCAGCGTTGAAGATCATCAGGGCAACGAGCAGTACTTC
j_gene: TRBJ2-2; d_gene: TRBD2; abundance: many; v_gene: TRBV5-1; CDR3aa: CASSLAATSVSGELFF; CDR3nt: TGCGCCAGCAGCTTGGCGGCCACTAGCGTTTCCGGGGAGCTGTTTTTT
j_gene: TRBJ2-2; d_gene: .; abundance: many; v_gene: TRBV11-2; CDR3aa: CASTGLGAGELFF; CDR3nt: TGTGCCAGCACGGGTTTGGGTGCCGGGGAGCTGTTTTTT
j_gene: TRBJ2-1; d_gene: TRBD2; abundance: .; v_gene: TRBV4-2; CDR3aa: CASSQNTGTSGGGPYNEQFF; CDR3nt: TGTGCCAGCAGCCAAAATACCGGGACTAGCGGGGGAGGCCCCTACAATGAGCAGTTCTTC